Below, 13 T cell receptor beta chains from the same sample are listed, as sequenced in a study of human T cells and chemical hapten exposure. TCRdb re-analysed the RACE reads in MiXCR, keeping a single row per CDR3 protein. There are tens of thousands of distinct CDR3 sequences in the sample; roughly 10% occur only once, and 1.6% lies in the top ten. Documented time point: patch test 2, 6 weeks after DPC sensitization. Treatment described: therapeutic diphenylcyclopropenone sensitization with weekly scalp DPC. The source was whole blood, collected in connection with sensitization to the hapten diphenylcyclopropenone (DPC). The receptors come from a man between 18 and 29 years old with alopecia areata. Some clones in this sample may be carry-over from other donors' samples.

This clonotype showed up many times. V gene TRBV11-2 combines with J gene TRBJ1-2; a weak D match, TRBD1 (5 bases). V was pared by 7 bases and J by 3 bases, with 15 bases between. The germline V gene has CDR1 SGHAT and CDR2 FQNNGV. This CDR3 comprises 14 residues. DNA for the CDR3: TGTGCCAGCACCCCGACGACAGTCCACTATGGCTACACCTTC. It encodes CASTPTTVHYGYTF.

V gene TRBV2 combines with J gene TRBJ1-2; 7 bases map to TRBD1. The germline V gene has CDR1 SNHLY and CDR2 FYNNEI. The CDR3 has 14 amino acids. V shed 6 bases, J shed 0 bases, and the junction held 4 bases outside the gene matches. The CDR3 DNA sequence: TGTGCCAGCAGCGCAGGGGGGGCTAACTATGGCTACACCTTC. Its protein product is CASSAGGANYGYTF.

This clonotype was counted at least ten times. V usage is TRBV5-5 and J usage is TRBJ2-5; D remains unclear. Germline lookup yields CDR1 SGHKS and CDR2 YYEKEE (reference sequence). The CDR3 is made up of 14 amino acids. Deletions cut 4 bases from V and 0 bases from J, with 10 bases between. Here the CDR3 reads CASSVDTNQETQYF. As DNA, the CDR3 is TGTGCCAGCAGCGTTGACACAAACCAAGAGACCCAGTACTTC.

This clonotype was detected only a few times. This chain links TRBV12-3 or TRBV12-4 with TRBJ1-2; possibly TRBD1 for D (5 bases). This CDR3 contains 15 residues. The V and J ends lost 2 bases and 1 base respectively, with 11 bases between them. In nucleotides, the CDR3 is TGTGCCAGCAGTTTAAGGACACCTAATAACTATGGCTACACCTTC. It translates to CASSLRTPNNYGYTF.

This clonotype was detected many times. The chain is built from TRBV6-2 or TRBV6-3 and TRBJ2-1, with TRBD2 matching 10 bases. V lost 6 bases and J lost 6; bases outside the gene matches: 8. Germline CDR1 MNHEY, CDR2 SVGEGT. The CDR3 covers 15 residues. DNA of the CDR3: TGTGCCAGCAGGTTAGCGGGGGGTAACTCCAATGAGCAGTTCTTC. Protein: CASRLAGGNSNEQFF.

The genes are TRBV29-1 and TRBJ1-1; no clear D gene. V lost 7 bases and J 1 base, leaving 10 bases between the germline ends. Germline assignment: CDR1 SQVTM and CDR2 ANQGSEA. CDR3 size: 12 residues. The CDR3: CSAFSGNTEAFF. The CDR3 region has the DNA TGCAGCGCCTTCTCGGGGAACACTGAAGCTTTCTTT. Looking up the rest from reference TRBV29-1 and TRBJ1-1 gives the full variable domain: SAVISQKPSRDICQRGTSLTIQCQVDSQVTMMFWYRQQPGQSLTLIATANQGSEATYESGFVIDKFPISRPNLTFSTLTVSNMSPEDSSIYLCSAFSGNTEAFFGQGTRLTVV.

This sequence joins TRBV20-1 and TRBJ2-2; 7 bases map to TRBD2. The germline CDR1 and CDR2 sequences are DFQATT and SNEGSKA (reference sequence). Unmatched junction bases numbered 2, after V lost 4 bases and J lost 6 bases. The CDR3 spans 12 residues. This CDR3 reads CSAKTSAGELFF. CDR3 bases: TGCAGTGCTAAAACTAGCGCCGGGGAGCTGTTTTTT.

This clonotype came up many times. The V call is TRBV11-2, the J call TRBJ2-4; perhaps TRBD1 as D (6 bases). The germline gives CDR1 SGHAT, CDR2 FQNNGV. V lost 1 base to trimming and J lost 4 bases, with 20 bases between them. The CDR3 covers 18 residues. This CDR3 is CASSLGRFEGQTKNIQYF. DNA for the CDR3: TGTGCCAGCAGCTTAGGGAGATTTGAGGGACAAACAAAAAACATTCAGTACTTC.

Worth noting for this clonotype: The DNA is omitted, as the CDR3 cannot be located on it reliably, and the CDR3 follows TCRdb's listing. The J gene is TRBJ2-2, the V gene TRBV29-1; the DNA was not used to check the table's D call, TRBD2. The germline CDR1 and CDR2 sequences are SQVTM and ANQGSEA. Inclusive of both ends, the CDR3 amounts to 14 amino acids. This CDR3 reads CSVGPGLTQGELFF.

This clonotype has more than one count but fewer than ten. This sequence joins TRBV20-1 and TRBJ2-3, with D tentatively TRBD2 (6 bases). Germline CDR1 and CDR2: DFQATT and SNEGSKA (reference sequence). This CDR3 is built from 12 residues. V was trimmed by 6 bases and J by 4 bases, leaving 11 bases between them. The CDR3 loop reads CSASRDSDTQYF. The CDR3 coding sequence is TGCAGTGCCAGCCGGGACTCAGATACGCAGTATTTT.

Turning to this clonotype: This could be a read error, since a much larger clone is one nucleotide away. CDR3 sequence: CASNRKTELGNSPLHF. CDR3 DNA: TGTGCCAGTAATAGAAAGACAGAACTGGGTAATTCACCCCTCCACTTT. The chain joins TRBV19 to TRBJ1-6; D is perhaps TRBD1 (5 bases). V was clipped by 7 bases and J by 6 bases, with 19 bases between them. CDR3 size: 16 residues. The germline V gene has CDR1 LNHDA and CDR2 SQIVND (reference sequence).

The CDR3 region is CSVVRGPGTFF. The CDR3 DNA reads TGCAGCGTTGTCAGGGGGCCGGGGACTTTCTTT. The gene calls are TRBV29-1 and TRBJ1-1, with 8 bases identical to TRBD1. The CDR3 loop spans 11 amino acids. Germline V gene data show CDR1 as SQVTM and CDR2 as ANQGSEA. Losses at the gene ends were 4 bases for V and 12 bases for J; bases not matched to a gene: 7.

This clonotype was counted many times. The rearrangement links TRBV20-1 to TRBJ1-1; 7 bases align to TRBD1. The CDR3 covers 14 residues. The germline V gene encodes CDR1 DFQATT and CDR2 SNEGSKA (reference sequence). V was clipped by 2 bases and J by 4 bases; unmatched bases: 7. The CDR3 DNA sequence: TGCAGTGCTAGATCAACAGGGGCGGGCACTGAAGCTTTCTTT. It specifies CSARSTGAGTEAFF.